One and the same sample provided the 32 T cell receptor beta chains below, sequenced in a study of blood T cell repertoires in COVID-19. Data came from immunoSEQ multiplex PCR; TCRdb stores just in-frame clones and leaves some out. The sample yields about 380,000 clones, around 91% seen once. Sequencing was performed on peripheral blood. The receptors derive from a man aged 18 to 29 with active or convalescent COVID-19.

This sequence joins TRBV7-6 and TRBJ1-2; D possibly corresponds to TRBD1 (5 bases). V was cut by 2 bases and J by 7 bases, with 11 bases left in between. CDR3 length: 13 residues. Per germline, CDR1 SGHVS and CDR2 FNYEAQ. The CDR3 loop reads CASSLLAGSGYTF. In DNA, the CDR3 is TGTGCCAGCAGCTTATTAGCAGGGTCTGGCTACACCTTC.

The CDR3 DNA is TGTGCCAGCAGCACGGGACTTAGCTCTGGAAACACCATATATTTT. Protein: CASSTGLSSGNTIYF. V gene TRBV7-2 combines with J gene TRBJ1-3, with D tentatively TRBD1 (5 bases). V was pared by 5 bases and J by 0 bases, with 11 bases between. Germline V gene lookup returns CDR1 SGHTA and CDR2 FQGNSA. This CDR3 has 15 residues.

This chain uses TRBV4-3 with TRBJ1-2; TRBD1 matches at 10 bases. The CDR3 loop spans 16 amino acids. Unmatched junction bases numbered 10, after V lost 1 base and J lost 8 bases. Per germline, CDR1 LGHNA and CDR2 YSLEER. CDR3 nucleotide sequence: TGCGCCAGCAGCCAAGTGGGAGACAGGGGGCATGAGGGCTACACCTTC. Amino acid sequence: CASSQVGDRGHEGYTF.

To note about this clone: This sample includes further DNA sequences coding for the same CDR3. The V call is TRBV7-7, the J call TRBJ1-1; no firm D call. The CDR3 loop spans 13 amino acids. Trimming removed 2 bases at V and 1 base at J, with 5 bases between. Looked up from germline, CDR1 is SSHAT and CDR2 is FNYEAQ (reference sequence). In DNA, the CDR3 is TGTGCCAGCAGCTTACAGGAGAACACTGAAGCTTTCTTT. This gives the protein CASSLQENTEAFF.

V is TRBV11-3 and J is TRBJ2-2; TRBD1 agrees at 8 bases. V was clipped by 5 bases and J by 3 bases; unmatched bases: 14. The CDR3 has 18 amino acids. CDR1 is SGHNT, CDR2 YENEEA, per germline. The CDR3 coding sequence is TGTGCCAGCAGCCCCGAACACGGACAGGGTCGATACACCGGGGAGCTGTTTTTT. This translates into CASSPEHGQGRYTGELFF. The entire variable domain, with the rest obtained from reference TRBV11-3 and TRBJ2-2, is as follows: EAGVVQSPRYKIIEKKQPVAFWCNPISGHNTLYWYLQNLGQGPELLIRYENEEAVDDSQLPKDRFSAERLKGVDSTLKIQPAELGDSAVYLCASSPEHGQGRYTGELFFGEGSRLTVL.

This chain joins TRBV28 and TRBJ2-1; D is unresolved. In germline, CDR1 is MDHEN, CDR2 SYDVKM. Trimming pared 8 bases from V and 8 bases from J, leaving 13 bases between. The CDR3 is 12 amino acids. The CDR3 loop is CASLTMSDEQFF. DNA of the CDR3: TGTGCCAGCCTTACTATGAGCGATGAGCAGTTCTTC.

The V and J genes are TRBV2 and TRBJ1-5, with D possibly TRBD1 on 5 matching bases. Germline-derived CDR1 and CDR2 are SNHLY and FYNNEI. The CDR3 spans 15 residues. Trimming shortened V by 1 base and J by 2 bases, and 9 bases separated the two germline ends. The CDR3 loop is CASSEGQGGNQPQHF. The CDR3 DNA reads TGTGCCAGCAGTGAAGGGCAGGGTGGCAATCAGCCCCAGCATTTT.

Only one count was recorded for this clone. The chain carries TRBV13 and TRBJ1-4; 8 bases line up with TRBD1. The germline V gene has CDR1 PRHDT and CDR2 FYEKMQ (reference sequence). This CDR3 has 16 residues. V lost 3 bases to trimming and J lost 7 bases; unmatched junction nucleotides: 10. Written as DNA, the CDR3 is TGTGCCAGCAGCTTCCGGACAGGGAAAGGTGTTGAAAAACTGTTTTTT. Translated, it gives CASSFRTGKGVEKLFF.

The CDR3 DNA reads as TGTGCCAGCAGCTTACAGGGGCACACCGGGGAGCTGTTTTTT. It yields the protein CASSLQGHTGELFF. V usage is TRBV7-2 and J usage is TRBJ2-2; tentative D call: TRBD1 (6 bases). This CDR3 is 14 amino acids long. V was trimmed by 2 bases and J by 3 bases, leaving 7 bases between them. Germline loops: CDR1 SGHTA, CDR2 FQGNSA.

The CDR3 DNA is TGTGCCAGCAGTTTTCAGCCAGGGGTAGGAAACACCATATATTTT. Translation: CASSFQPGVGNTIYF. The rearrangement uses TRBV28 and TRBJ1-3; tentative D call: TRBD1 (6 bases). The CDR3 is 15 residues long. The V end was cut by 3 bases, the J end by 4 bases, with 13 bases between. Germline CDR1 MDHEN, CDR2 SYDVKM. Looking up the rest from reference TRBV28 and TRBJ1-3 gives the full variable domain: DVKVTQSSRYLVKRTGEKVFLECVQDMDHENMFWYRQDPGLGLRLIYFSYDVKMKEKGDIPEGYSVSREKKERFSLILESASTNQTSMYLCASSFQPGVGNTIYFGEGSWLTVV.

The chain has TRBV15 and TRBJ2-3; 11 bases are shared with TRBD2. Germline V lookup: CDR1 LNHNV, CDR2 YYDKDF (reference sequence). The CDR3 is made up of 18 amino acids. The V gene end was trimmed by 1 base and the J gene end by 3 bases; junction bases not matched to a gene: 9. The CDR3 loop reads CATSRGGLAGLVTDTQYF. The CDR3 DNA reads as TGTGCCACCAGCAGAGGTGGACTAGCGGGCCTAGTGACAGATACGCAGTATTTT.

The genes are TRBV28 and TRBJ2-3; D unresolved. Trimming left V 5 bases short and J 2 bases short, with 11 bases between. The CDR3 length is 14 residues. The germline V gene has CDR1 MDHEN and CDR2 SYDVKM. CDR3 protein: CASSTRRITDTQYF. The CDR3 DNA follows: TGTGCCAGCAGTACACGGCGGATCACAGATACGCAGTATTTT.

The V call is TRBV6-6, the J call TRBJ2-7; possibly TRBD1 for D (6 bases). The CDR3 is 16 residues long. Germline assignment: CDR1 MNHNY and CDR2 SVGAGI (reference sequence). Trimming took 1 base from V and 2 from J, leaving 15 bases between them. The CDR3 loop is CASSYLTGRVPYEQYF. The CDR3 nucleotides read TGTGCCAGCAGTTACTTGACAGGCAGGGTACCCTACGAGCAGTACTTC.

The chain is built from TRBV6-2 or TRBV6-3 and TRBJ2-5; D uncertain. Trimming pared 6 bases from V and 5 bases from J, leaving 7 bases between. The germline CDR1 and CDR2 sequences are MNHEY and SVGEGT. This CDR3 contains 11 residues. CDR3 coding DNA: TGTGCCAGCAGCCCCGCGGAGACCCAGTACTTC. As protein: CASSPAETQYF.

The V gene is TRBV6-5, the J gene TRBJ2-7; tentative D call: TRBD1 (6 bases). Deletions cut 5 bases from V and 4 bases from J, with 9 bases between. Germline lookup yields CDR1 MNHEY and CDR2 SVGAGI. This CDR3 spans 12 amino acids. Written as DNA, the CDR3 is TGTGCCAGCAGTCTCGACAGGTACGAGCAGTACTTC. It encodes CASSLDRYEQYF.

The rearrangement uses TRBV27 and TRBJ2-5; 7 bases are a match to TRBD1. Germline V gene lookup returns CDR1 MNHEY and CDR2 SMNVEV (reference sequence). CDR3 size: 16 residues. V lost 3 bases to trimming and J lost 4 bases; unmatched junction nucleotides: 11. As DNA, the CDR3 is TGTGCCAGCAGTTTGGTCTACAGGGGAAAAGGAGAGACCCAGTACTTC. Its translation is CASSLVYRGKGETQYF.

This chain links TRBV28 with TRBJ1-4; possible D gene TRBD1, 5 bases. The ends were cut back, 7 bases at V and 7 bases at J, with 13 bases in the middle. The length of the CDR3 is 13 residues. Germline loops: CDR1 MDHEN, CDR2 SYDVKM. The CDR3 coding sequence is TGTGCCAGCACCCCGGGCAGGGCTGAAAAACTGTTTTTT. This sequence encodes CASTPGRAEKLFF.

The rearrangement joins TRBV7-2 to TRBJ1-3; 7 positions agree with TRBD1. The CDR3 runs to 13 residues. Germline V gives CDR1 SGHTA, CDR2 FQGNSA. J was trimmed by 8 bases and V by 4 bases; bases with no gene match: 5. Here the CDR3 reads CASSSDRLDTIYF. The CDR3 nucleotides read TGTGCCAGCAGCTCGGACAGGTTGGACACCATATATTTT.

The genes are TRBV2 and TRBJ2-1; 8 positions match TRBD2. The CDR3 runs to 15 residues. V dropped 5 bases and J dropped 4; count of bases not matched to a gene: 7. The germline V gene has CDR1 SNHLY and CDR2 FYNNEI. CDR3 nucleotides: TGTGCCAGCAGTTCCAAGCGGGGGCAATACAATGAGCAGTTCTTC. It codes for CASSSKRGQYNEQFF. The full variable domain, rest sourced from reference TRBV2 and TRBJ2-1, is EPEVTQTPSHQVTQMGQEVILRCVPISNHLYFYWYRQILGQKVEFLVSFYNNEISEKSEIFDDQFSVERPDGSNFTLKIRSTKLEDSAMYFCASSSKRGQYNEQFFGPGTRLTVL.

The chain combines TRBV27 with TRBJ2-2; the D gene is possibly TRBD2 (5 bases). There are 16 residues in the CDR3. The germline CDR1 and CDR2 sequences are MNHEY and SMNVEV (reference sequence). The V gene lost 5 bases and the J gene lost 4 bases, with 17 bases spanning the gap. CDR3 nucleotides: TGTGCCAGCAGTACCCCCGGCCGAGGGAGCACCGGGGAGCTGTTTTTT. Amino acids: CASSTPGRGSTGELFF.

This clone was seen only once. This chain connects TRBV28 to TRBJ2-1, with 12 nucleotides matching TRBD1. CDR1 is MDHEN and CDR2 is SYDVKM in the germline V gene. The CDR3 is made up of 16 amino acids. With 2 bases clipped from V and 5 bases from J, the junction kept 4 bases outside the gene matches. The chain's CDR3 is CASSLAGTGGHNEQFF. The CDR3 DNA reads TGTGCCAGCAGTTTAGCCGGGACAGGGGGCCACAATGAGCAGTTCTTC.

This clone was recorded once. The chain couples TRBV19 to TRBJ1-3; tentative D call: TRBD1 (6 bases). CDR3 length equals 14 residues. Germline assignment: CDR1 LNHDA and CDR2 SQIVND (reference sequence). The V gene lost 3 bases and the J gene lost 0 bases, with 6 bases spanning the gap. This CDR3 is CASSMDSSGNTIYF. CDR3 in DNA: TGTGCCAGTAGTATGGACAGCTCTGGAAACACCATATATTTT.

Only one count was recorded for this clone. V usage is TRBV11-3 and J usage is TRBJ2-5; 7 positions agree with TRBD1. The CDR3 contains 13 residues. Germline values: CDR1 SGHNT, CDR2 YENEEA. With V trimmed by 5 bases and J by 5 bases, 5 bases remained unmatched. This CDR3 is CASSPGQEETQYF. In DNA, the CDR3 is TGTGCCAGCAGCCCCGGACAGGAGGAGACCCAGTACTTC.

This chain links TRBV3-1 (or the pseudogene TRBV3-2) with TRBJ1-3, with unresolved D. Trimming removed 1 base from V and 4 bases from J, with 11 bases in between. In germline, CDR1 is LGHDT, CDR2 YNNKEL (reference sequence). The length of the CDR3 is 15 residues. CDR3 amino acids: CASSQGVSTGNTIYF. The CDR3 bases are TGTGCCAGCAGCCAAGGGGTTTCGACAGGAAACACCATATATTTT.

This chain joins TRBV28 and TRBJ1-2, with 9 bases that match TRBD1. The germline V gene has CDR1 MDHEN and CDR2 SYDVKM. The CDR3 has 12 residues. Germline trimming cut 8 bases from V and 8 bases from J; bases unmatched to any gene: 6. CDR3 loop: CASLKGTGGYTF. The CDR3 nucleotides are TGTGCCAGCTTGAAAGGGACAGGGGGCTACACCTTC.

This clone was observed once. The J gene is TRBJ2-1, the V gene TRBV4-3; 11 bases map to TRBD2. This CDR3 comprises 16 residues. V shed 1 base and J 1 base; nucleotides not matched to a gene: 0. In germline, CDR1 is LGHNA, CDR2 YSLEER. The CDR3 loop reads CASSQGLAGSYNEQFF. CDR3 sequence (DNA): TGCGCCAGCAGCCAAGGACTAGCGGGGTCCTACAATGAGCAGTTCTTC.

This clone showed up just a few times. The chain has TRBV18 and TRBJ2-7; tentative D call: TRBD2 (6 bases). CDR3 length equals 15 residues. Germline V gene data show CDR1 as KGHSH and CDR2 as LQKENI. Trimming left V 0 bases short and J 3 bases short, with 12 bases between. The CDR3 DNA follows: TGTGCCAGCTCACCACCGGAGACCGGGGGCTACGAGCAGTACTTC. This encodes CASSPPETGGYEQYF.

This clone has only one observation. The chain links TRBV2 to TRBJ2-3; 9 nucleotides line up with TRBD2. The trim removed 5 bases at V and 6 bases at J, leaving 6 bases unmatched. The germline V gene has CDR1 SNHLY and CDR2 FYNNEI. This CDR3 region has 14 residues. The CDR3 loop is CASSKRGAGDTQYF. In DNA, the CDR3 is TGTGCCAGCAGTAAGCGGGGGGCCGGGGATACGCAGTATTTT.

The rearrangement uses TRBV18 and TRBJ1-3; the D gene is possibly TRBD1 (6 bases). V was cut by 4 bases and J by 0 bases, with 13 bases left in between. Per the germline V gene, CDR1 is KGHSH and CDR2 is LQKENI. The CDR3 is made up of 16 amino acids. CDR3 in amino acids: CASSRGQPSSGNTIYF. CDR3 nucleotides: TGTGCCAGCTCACGAGGACAGCCCAGCTCTGGAAACACCATATATTTT. Looking up the rest from reference TRBV18 and TRBJ1-3 gives the full variable domain: NAGVMQNPRHLVRRRGQEARLRCSPMKGHSHVYWYRQLPEEGLKFMVYLQKENIIDESGMPKERFSAEFPKEGPSILRIQQVVRGDSAAYFCASSRGQPSSGNTIYFGEGSWLTVV.

V is TRBV6-5 and J is TRBJ2-4; 11 nucleotides match TRBD1. Per germline, CDR1 MNHEY and CDR2 SVGAGI. Trimming removed 7 bases from V and 8 bases from J; junction bases left unmatched: 4. The CDR3 runs to 13 residues. This CDR3 is CASTRDRGDIQYF. In DNA form, the CDR3 reads TGTGCCAGCACCCGGGACAGGGGGGACATTCAGTACTTC.

This sequence joins TRBV2 and TRBJ2-1, with TRBD2 identical over 7 bases. Per the germline V gene, CDR1 is SNHLY and CDR2 is FYNNEI. There are 15 residues in the CDR3. J was trimmed by 2 bases and V by 3 bases; bases with no gene match: 4. Written as DNA, the CDR3 is TGTGCCAGCAGTGAGGGCGGGAGAGCCTACAATGAGCAGTTCTTC. Residues: CASSEGGRAYNEQFF.

This chain connects TRBV3-1 (or the pseudogene TRBV3-2) to TRBJ2-1, with a weak D call TRBD1 (5 bases). Germline CDR1 and CDR2: LGHDT and YNNKEL (reference sequence). Between the trimmed V and J ends, which lost 4 bases and 4 bases, there was a span of 11 bases. The CDR3 runs 14 residues. DNA for the CDR3: TGTGCCAGCAGCCCATCCCGACAGTACAATGAGCAGTTCTTC. Its translation: CASSPSRQYNEQFF.